A selection of T cell receptor beta chains follows, all from one sample in a study of T cells expressing NK-cell markers. TCRdb re-called the 5' RACE reads, yielding one record per CDR3 amino acid sequence without DNA. This sample carries 200,000 to 300,000 distinct CDR3 sequences, with more than 3.5% going to the ten biggest clones. Sequencing input: blood T cells: a sorted CD56 or NKG2C T cell subset, CD4+ or CD8+ T cells, or bulk PBMC T cells (not recorded which). Receptors originate from a woman aged 18 to 75 in good health. Both conserved end residues are part of each CDR3.

v_gene: TRBV20-1
len: 13
j_gene: TRBJ2-5
CDR3aa: CSARDGGQETQYF

v_gene: TRBV7-2
len: 16
j_gene: TRBJ2-5
CDR3aa: CASSLGTGRAGETQYF

v_gene: TRBV12-3/TRBV12-4
len: 16
j_gene: TRBJ2-3
CDR3aa: CASSFQLAGGTDTQYF

v_gene: TRBV7-2
len: 14
j_gene: TRBJ2-5
CDR3aa: CASSLARSQETQYF

v_gene: TRBV6-1
len: 16
j_gene: TRBJ2-1
CDR3aa: CASRSLDSHSYNEQFF

v_gene: TRBV3-1
len: 13
j_gene: TRBJ2-7
CDR3aa: CASSRDATYEQYF

v_gene: TRBV6-1
len: 15
j_gene: TRBJ1-5
CDR3aa: CASRRDPGGNQPQHF

v_gene: TRBV5-1
len: 14
j_gene: TRBJ1-6
CDR3aa: CASSLEGGSSPLHF

v_gene: TRBV20-1
len: 14
j_gene: TRBJ2-3
CDR3aa: CSGRAGGQGDTQYF

v_gene: TRBV7-9
len: 15
j_gene: TRBJ1-1
CDR3aa: CASSLAAGDLFEAFF

v_gene: TRBV9
len: 15
j_gene: TRBJ2-6
CDR3aa: CASSVVRSGANVLTF

v_gene: TRBV10-3
len: 15
j_gene: TRBJ1-1
CDR3aa: CAISESRGMNTEAFF

v_gene: TRBV4-3
len: 13
j_gene: TRBJ1-1
CDR3aa: CASSQVMNTEAFF

v_gene: TRBV6-5
len: 15
j_gene: TRBJ1-6
CDR3aa: CASSYRGGDNSPLHF

v_gene: TRBV6-1
len: 16
j_gene: TRBJ1-4
CDR3aa: CASSEAWTGGRKKLFF

v_gene: TRBV6-4
len: 13
j_gene: TRBJ2-1
CDR3aa: CASTPSGGNEQFF

v_gene: TRBV12-3/TRBV12-4
len: 13
j_gene: TRBJ2-3
CDR3aa: CAAVGTSTDTQYF

v_gene: TRBV20-1
len: 16
j_gene: TRBJ2-1
CDR3aa: CSARDPSGGRDNEQFF

v_gene: TRBV20-1
len: 11
j_gene: TRBJ2-4
CDR3aa: CSGDAKNIQYF

v_gene: TRBV7-2
len: 15
j_gene: TRBJ2-5
CDR3aa: CASSLSGGQEETQYF

v_gene: TRBV20-1
len: 14
j_gene: TRBJ1-5
CDR3aa: CSARDRSLGQPQHF

v_gene: TRBV6-1
len: 14
j_gene: TRBJ2-4
CDR3aa: CATRGPIAKNIQYF

v_gene: TRBV27
len: 13
j_gene: TRBJ1-4
CDR3aa: CASSLLVSEKLFF

v_gene: TRBV18
len: 17
j_gene: TRBJ2-3
CDR3aa: CASSPSLTGPYTDTQYF

v_gene: TRBV5-4
len: 15
j_gene: TRBJ2-7
CDR3aa: CASSSGGTGAYEQYF

v_gene: TRBV30
len: 15
j_gene: TRBJ2-5
CDR3aa: CAWSIRDRGNVIQYF

v_gene: TRBV6-1
len: 13
j_gene: TRBJ2-1
CDR3aa: CASSGSAYNEQFF

v_gene: TRBV7-2
len: 12
j_gene: TRBJ2-5
CDR3aa: CASSLTQETQYF

v_gene: TRBV29-1
len: 13
j_gene: TRBJ2-1
CDR3aa: CSVDRDRWSEQFF

v_gene: TRBV7-2
len: 15
j_gene: TRBJ2-5
CDR3aa: CASSWGTGPQETQYF

v_gene: TRBV6-5
len: 15
j_gene: TRBJ2-4
CDR3aa: CASSYTLTAKNIQYF

v_gene: TRBV7-9
len: 15
j_gene: TRBJ2-5
CDR3aa: CASSLAIRGGETQYF

v_gene: TRBV13
len: 12
j_gene: TRBJ1-1
CDR3aa: CASSLSGVEAFF

v_gene: TRBV6-1
len: 14
j_gene: TRBJ1-1
CDR3aa: CASRGRERDTEAFF

v_gene: TRBV7-2
len: 16
j_gene: TRBJ2-7
CDR3aa: CASSSPGLDLSYEQYF

v_gene: TRBV5-1
len: 14
j_gene: TRBJ1-1
CDR3aa: CASSFGGRNTEAFF

v_gene: TRBV29-1
len: 14
j_gene: TRBJ1-1
CDR3aa: CSVEGGEGATEAFF

v_gene: TRBV6-1
len: 14
j_gene: TRBJ1-4
CDR3aa: CASKRDRVDEKLFF

v_gene: TRBV20-1
len: 12
j_gene: TRBJ2-5
CDR3aa: CSAPGAQETQYF

v_gene: TRBV10-3
len: 13
j_gene: TRBJ2-5
CDR3aa: CAIRSGGQETQYF

v_gene: TRBV7-2
len: 15
j_gene: TRBJ2-1
CDR3aa: CASSLELAGVNEQFF

v_gene: TRBV6-2/TRBV6-3
len: 12
j_gene: TRBJ2-7
CDR3aa: CASTARSYEQYF

v_gene: TRBV6-1
len: 15
j_gene: TRBJ2-3
CDR3aa: CASTLGRGDTDTQYF

v_gene: TRBV20-1
len: 15
j_gene: TRBJ2-7
CDR3aa: CSARDPVGDSYEQYF

v_gene: TRBV7-9
len: 17
j_gene: TRBJ1-6
CDR3aa: CASSSPTLGPDNSPLHF

v_gene: TRBV12-3/TRBV12-4
len: 12
j_gene: TRBJ2-7
CDR3aa: CASSSGGYEQYF

v_gene: TRBV12-3/TRBV12-4
len: 11
j_gene: TRBJ2-7
CDR3aa: CASSSPGEQYF

v_gene: TRBV9
len: 14
j_gene: TRBJ1-5
CDR3aa: CASSGQGGNQPQHF

v_gene: TRBV6-5
len: 15
j_gene: TRBJ2-7
CDR3aa: CASSYSGTGPYEQYF

v_gene: TRBV7-2
len: 15
j_gene: TRBJ1-1
CDR3aa: CASSLGTGVGTEAFF

v_gene: TRBV5-1
len: 15
j_gene: TRBJ2-5
CDR3aa: CASSLDKRGGETQYF

v_gene: TRBV18
len: 15
j_gene: TRBJ2-4
CDR3aa: CASSPPSSGPNIQYF

v_gene: TRBV20-1
len: 14
j_gene: TRBJ1-2
CDR3aa: CSARDRGRPYGYTF

v_gene: TRBV7-3
len: 16
j_gene: TRBJ2-2
CDR3aa: CASSLNRQENTGELFF

v_gene: TRBV20-1
len: 14
j_gene: TRBJ1-2
CDR3aa: CSARSGTGVEGYTF

v_gene: TRBV6-5
len: 15
j_gene: TRBJ2-2
CDR3aa: CASSYRQPNTGELFF

v_gene: TRBV6-2/TRBV6-3
len: 16
j_gene: TRBJ2-1
CDR3aa: CASSYSRLAGDNEQFF

v_gene: TRBV6-4
len: 15
j_gene: TRBJ2-3
CDR3aa: CASMRPSGVADTQYF

v_gene: TRBV4-1
len: 14
j_gene: TRBJ2-5
CDR3aa: CASSQGRRAETQYF